This TCR beta chain was recorded in a study of blood T cell repertoires in COVID-19. The overall study: Both acute and convalescent COVID-19 samples were obtained from the United States, Italy and Spain. In each case, the material was cDNA or gDNA derived from T cells, B-cell-depleted T cells, or PBMCs.

CDR1 and CDR2 from the germline V gene are SGDLS and YYNGEE. The CDR3 is 14 residues long. Trimming cost V 3 bases and J 4 bases; bases outside gene matches: 4. Original analysis: Reference gene primer amplification gave estimated nucleated cell counts. Repertoires were generated with immunoSEQ multiplex PCR, while TCRdb's copy carries only in-frame clones and drops some. The V and J calls and the clone size are those of that table, but D and trimming were determined from the DNA. The data show some 21,000 clones, over 75% seen once. The chain recombines TRBV9 with TRBJ2-5; 9 bases map to TRBD1. What was sequenced was peripheral blood. The receptor was isolated from a man aged 45 to 65 with active COVID-19. In DNA, the CDR3 is TGTGCCAGCAGCGCGGGGACAGGGTCAGAGACCCAGTACTTC. It translates to CASSAGTGSETQYF.